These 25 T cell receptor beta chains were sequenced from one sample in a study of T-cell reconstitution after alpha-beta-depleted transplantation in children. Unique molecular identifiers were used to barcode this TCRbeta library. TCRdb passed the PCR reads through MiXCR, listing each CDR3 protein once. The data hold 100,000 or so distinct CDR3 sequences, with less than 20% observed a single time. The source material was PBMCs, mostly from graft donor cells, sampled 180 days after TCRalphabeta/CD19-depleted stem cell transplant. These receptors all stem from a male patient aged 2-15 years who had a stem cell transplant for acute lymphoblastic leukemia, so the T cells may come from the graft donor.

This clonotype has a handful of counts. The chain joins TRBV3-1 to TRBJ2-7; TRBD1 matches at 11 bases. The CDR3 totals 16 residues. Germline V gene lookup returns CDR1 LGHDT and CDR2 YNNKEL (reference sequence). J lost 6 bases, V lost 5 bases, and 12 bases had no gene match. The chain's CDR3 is CASSTPRTGGTSEQYF. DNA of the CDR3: TGTGCCAGCAGCACGCCCAGGACAGGGGGCACGAGCGAGCAGTACTTC.

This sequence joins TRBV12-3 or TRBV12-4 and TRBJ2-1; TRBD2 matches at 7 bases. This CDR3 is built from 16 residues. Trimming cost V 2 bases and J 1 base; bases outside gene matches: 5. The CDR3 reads CASSLRRGVSYNEQFF. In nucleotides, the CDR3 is TGTGCCAGCAGTTTAAGACGGGGGGTTTCCTACAATGAGCAGTTCTTC.

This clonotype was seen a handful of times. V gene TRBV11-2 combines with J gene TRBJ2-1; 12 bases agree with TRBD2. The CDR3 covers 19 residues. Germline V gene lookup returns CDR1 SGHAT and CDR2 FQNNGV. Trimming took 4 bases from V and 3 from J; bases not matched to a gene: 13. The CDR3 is CASSYGLAGLQRVYNEQFF. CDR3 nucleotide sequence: TGTGCCAGCAGCTACGGACTAGCGGGGCTCCAGAGGGTCTACAATGAGCAGTTCTTC.

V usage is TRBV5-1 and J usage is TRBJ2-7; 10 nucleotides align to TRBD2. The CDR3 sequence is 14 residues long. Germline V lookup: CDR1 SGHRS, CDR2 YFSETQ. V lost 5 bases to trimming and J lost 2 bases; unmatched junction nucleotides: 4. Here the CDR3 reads CASSGGTSAYEQYF. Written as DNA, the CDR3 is TGCGCCAGCAGTGGGGGGACTAGCGCCTACGAGCAGTACTTC.

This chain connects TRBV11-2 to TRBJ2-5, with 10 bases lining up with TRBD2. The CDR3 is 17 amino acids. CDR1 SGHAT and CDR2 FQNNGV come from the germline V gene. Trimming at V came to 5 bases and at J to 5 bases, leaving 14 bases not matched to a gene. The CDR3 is CASSRFGSGGTYETQYF. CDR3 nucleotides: TGTGCCAGCAGCCGTTTCGGTAGCGGGGGGACGTATGAGACCCAGTACTTC.

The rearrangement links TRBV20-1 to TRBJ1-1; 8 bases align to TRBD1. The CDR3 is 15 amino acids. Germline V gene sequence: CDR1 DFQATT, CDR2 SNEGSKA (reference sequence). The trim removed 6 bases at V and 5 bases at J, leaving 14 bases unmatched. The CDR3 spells CSAPNRTGFHTEAFF. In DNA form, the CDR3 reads TGCAGTGCCCCGAACCGGACAGGGTTTCATACTGAAGCTTTCTTT.

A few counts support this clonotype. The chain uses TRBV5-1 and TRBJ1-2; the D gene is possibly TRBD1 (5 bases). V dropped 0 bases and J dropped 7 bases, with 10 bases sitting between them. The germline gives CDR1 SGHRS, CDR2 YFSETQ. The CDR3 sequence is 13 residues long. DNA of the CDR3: TGCGCCAGCAGCTTGGCTCCAGGGAGTGGCTACACCTTC. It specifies CASSLAPGSGYTF.

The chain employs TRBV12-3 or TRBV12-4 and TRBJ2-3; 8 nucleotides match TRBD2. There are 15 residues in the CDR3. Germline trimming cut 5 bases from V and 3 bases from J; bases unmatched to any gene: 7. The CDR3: CASSRIAGTTDTQYF. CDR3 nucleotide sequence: TGTGCCAGCAGTAGGATAGCGGGGACTACAGATACGCAGTATTTT.

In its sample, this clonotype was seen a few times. This CDR3 is CASSFRTSGGKYEQYF. CDR3 nucleotides: TGTGCCAGCAGCTTCCGGACTAGCGGAGGCAAATACGAGCAGTACTTC. The chain combines TRBV7-2 with TRBJ2-7; TRBD2 matches 10 bases. After removal of 3 bases from V and 4 bases from J, the junction contained 9 bases not matched to a gene. Germline lookup yields CDR1 SGHTA and CDR2 FQGNSA. The CDR3 totals 16 residues.

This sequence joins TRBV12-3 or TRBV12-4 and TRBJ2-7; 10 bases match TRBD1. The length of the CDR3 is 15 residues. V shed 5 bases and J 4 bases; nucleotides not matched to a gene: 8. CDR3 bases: TGTGCCAGCAGTCCAAACCGGGACAGGGGATACGAGCAGTACTTC. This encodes CASSPNRDRGYEQYF.

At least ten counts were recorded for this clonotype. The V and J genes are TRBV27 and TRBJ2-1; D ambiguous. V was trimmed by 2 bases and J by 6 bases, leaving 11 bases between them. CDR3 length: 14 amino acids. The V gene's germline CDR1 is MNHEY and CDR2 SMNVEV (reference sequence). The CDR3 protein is CASSLRFNGNEQFF. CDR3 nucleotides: TGTGCCAGCAGTTTACGTTTTAACGGCAATGAGCAGTTCTTC.

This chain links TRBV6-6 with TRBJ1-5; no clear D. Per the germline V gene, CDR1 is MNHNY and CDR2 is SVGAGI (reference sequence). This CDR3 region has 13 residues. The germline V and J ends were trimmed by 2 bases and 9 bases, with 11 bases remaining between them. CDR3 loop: CASSYEVSRPQHF. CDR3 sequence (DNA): TGTGCCAGCAGTTACGAAGTTTCTCGGCCCCAGCATTTT.

CDR3 DNA sequence: TGTGCCAGCAGCTGGAGGGCCGGAGATGAAGCTTTCTTT. Translating it yields CASSWRAGDEAFF. J is TRBJ1-1 and V is TRBV7-2; no firm D call. Trimming cost V 4 bases and J 7 bases, with 13 bases left between them. Germline-derived CDR1 and CDR2 are SGHTA and FQGNSA. The length of the CDR3 is 13 residues.

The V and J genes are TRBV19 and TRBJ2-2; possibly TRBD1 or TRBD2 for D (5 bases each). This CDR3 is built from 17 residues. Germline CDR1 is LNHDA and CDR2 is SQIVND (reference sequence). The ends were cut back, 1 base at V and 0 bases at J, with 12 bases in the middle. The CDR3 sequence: CASSIVWGTANTGELFF. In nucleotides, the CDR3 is TGTGCCAGTAGTATAGTATGGGGGACCGCGAACACCGGGGAGCTGTTTTTT.

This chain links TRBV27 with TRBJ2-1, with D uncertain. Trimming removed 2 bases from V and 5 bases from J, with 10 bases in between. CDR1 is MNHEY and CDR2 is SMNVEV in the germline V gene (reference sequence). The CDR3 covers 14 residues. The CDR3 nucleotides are TGTGCCAGCAGTTTAGGGTCAGTGCACAATGAGCAGTTCTTC. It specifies CASSLGSVHNEQFF.

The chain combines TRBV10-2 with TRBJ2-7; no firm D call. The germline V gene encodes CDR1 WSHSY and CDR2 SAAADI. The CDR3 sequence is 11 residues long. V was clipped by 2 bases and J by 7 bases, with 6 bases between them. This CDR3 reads CASSEGREQYF. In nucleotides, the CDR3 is TGCGCCAGCAGTGAGGGTCGGGAGCAGTACTTC.

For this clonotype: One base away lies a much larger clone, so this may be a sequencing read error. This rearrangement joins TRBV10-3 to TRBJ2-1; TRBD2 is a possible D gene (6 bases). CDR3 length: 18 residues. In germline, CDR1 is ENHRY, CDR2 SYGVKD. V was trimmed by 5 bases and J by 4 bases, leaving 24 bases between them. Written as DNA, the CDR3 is TGTGCCATCAGTTTACCTCTTGGGCTAGCGAGTTCGTACAATGAGCAGTTCTTC. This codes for CAISLPLGLASSYNEQFF.

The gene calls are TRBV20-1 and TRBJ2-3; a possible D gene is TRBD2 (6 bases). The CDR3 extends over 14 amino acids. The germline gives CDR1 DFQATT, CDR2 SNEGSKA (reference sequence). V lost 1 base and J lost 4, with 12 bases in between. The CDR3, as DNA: TGCAGTGCTAGAGTAGGAAGGGACTCAGATACGCAGTATTTT. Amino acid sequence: CSARVGRDSDTQYF.

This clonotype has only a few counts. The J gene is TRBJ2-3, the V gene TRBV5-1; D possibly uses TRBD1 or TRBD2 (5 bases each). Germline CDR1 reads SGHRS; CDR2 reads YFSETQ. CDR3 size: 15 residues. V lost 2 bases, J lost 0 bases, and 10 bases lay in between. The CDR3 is CASSFRAGSTDTQYF. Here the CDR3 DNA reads TGCGCCAGCAGCTTCAGGGCGGGTAGCACAGATACGCAGTATTTT. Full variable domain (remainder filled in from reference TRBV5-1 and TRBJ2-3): KAGVTQTPRYLIKTRGQQVTLSCSPISGHRSVSWYQQTPGQGLQFLFEYFSETQRNKGNFPGRFSGRQFSNSRSEMNVSTLELGDSALYLCASSFRAGSTDTQYFGPGTRLTVL.

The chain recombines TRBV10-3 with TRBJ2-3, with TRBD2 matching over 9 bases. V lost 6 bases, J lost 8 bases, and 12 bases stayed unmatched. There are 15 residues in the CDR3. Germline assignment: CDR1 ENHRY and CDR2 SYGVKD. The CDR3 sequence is CAISPGTSPSGTQYF. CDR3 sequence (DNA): TGTGCCATCAGCCCCGGGACTAGCCCTTCGGGTACGCAGTATTTT.

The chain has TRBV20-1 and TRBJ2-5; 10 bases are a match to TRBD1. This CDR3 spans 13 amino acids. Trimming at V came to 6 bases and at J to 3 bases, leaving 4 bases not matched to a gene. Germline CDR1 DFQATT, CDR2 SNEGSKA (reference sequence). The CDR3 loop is CSARDRGKETQYF. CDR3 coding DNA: TGCAGTGCGAGGGACAGGGGTAAAGAGACCCAGTACTTC.

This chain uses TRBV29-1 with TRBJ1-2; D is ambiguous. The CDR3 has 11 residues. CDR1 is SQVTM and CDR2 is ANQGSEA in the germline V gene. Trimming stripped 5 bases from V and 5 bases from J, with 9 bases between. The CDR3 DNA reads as TGCAGCGTTCTGGTCGGGTATGGCTACACCTTC. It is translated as CSVLVGYGYTF.

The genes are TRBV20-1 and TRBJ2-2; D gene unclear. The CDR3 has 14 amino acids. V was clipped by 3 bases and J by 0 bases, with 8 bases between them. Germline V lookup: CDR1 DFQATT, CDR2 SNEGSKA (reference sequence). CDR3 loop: CSARGQANTGELFF. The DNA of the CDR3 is TGCAGTGCTAGGGGCCAGGCGAACACCGGGGAGCTGTTTTTT.

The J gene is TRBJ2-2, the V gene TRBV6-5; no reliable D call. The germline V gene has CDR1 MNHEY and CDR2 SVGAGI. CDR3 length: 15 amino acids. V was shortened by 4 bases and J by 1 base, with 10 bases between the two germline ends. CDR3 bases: TGTGCCAGCAGTTCACTCCCGGGGAACACCGGGGAGCTGTTTTTT. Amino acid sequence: CASSSLPGNTGELFF.

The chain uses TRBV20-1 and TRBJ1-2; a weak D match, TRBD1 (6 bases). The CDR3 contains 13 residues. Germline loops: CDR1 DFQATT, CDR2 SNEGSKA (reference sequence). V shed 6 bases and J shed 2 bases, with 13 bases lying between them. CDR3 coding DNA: TGCAGTGCACCCTCAGGGGAGAACTATGGCTACACCTTC. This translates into CSAPSGENYGYTF.